Reported below is one T cell receptor beta chain. The sample comes from a study of blood T cell repertoires in COVID-19. Whole-study context: Whether acute or convalescent, the COVID-19 samples came from the United States, Italy and Spain. In each case, the material was cDNA or gDNA derived from T cells, B-cell-depleted T cells, or PBMCs.

While infection was still active, Seattle patients were enrolled and then followed longitudinally. In the source study's methods: Amplification of reference gene primers provided the estimated nucleated cell counts. Data came from immunoSEQ multiplex PCR; TCRdb stores just in-frame clones and leaves some out. Clonal size and the V and J genes are those of that table, whereas D and trimming came from the DNA. Of about 180,000 clones in the sample, 70% to 85% were seen once. The specimen was peripheral blood. The receptor's source is a man older than 75 with COVID-19, enrolled during active disease.

This chain's CDR3 is CASSLLFGANYGYTF. The CDR3 DNA sequence: TGCGCCAGCAGCCTTCTCTTTGGGGCGAACTATGGCTACACCTTC. The chain joins TRBV5-1 to TRBJ1-2, with TRBD1 as a possible D gene (5 bases). Germline CDR1 and CDR2: SGHRS and YFSETQ. The CDR3 runs to 15 residues. Deletions cut 4 bases from V and 2 bases from J, with 15 bases between.